These T cell receptor beta chains were read from a single sample in a study of CD4 and CD8 cells across lung adenocarcinoma regions. TCRdb re-analysed the PCR reads in MiXCR, keeping a single row per CDR3 protein. Here the sample spans tens of thousands of distinct CDR3 sequences, around half being singletons. Material: CD8+ T cells from the center of a lung tumor. The receptors originated from a male donor with lung adenocarcinoma. The CD4 and CD8 labels of this study may be unreliable. The CDR3 runs from the conserved cysteine through the conserved F or W. Each record gives: CDR3 protein, CDR3 DNA, clone size, J gene, D gene, V gene. A D gene is named only where the DNA matches it firmly. Clone size is not always given. Where it is, it says once, few, many or a class for expanded clones.

CDR3: CASSLGGSYEQFF; DNA: TGTGCCAGCAGCCTAGGGGGATCCTACGAGCAGTTCTTC; size: few; J: TRBJ2-1; D: -; V: TRBV6-1
CDR3: CASSSLGVGTDTQYF; DNA: TGTGCCAGCAGCTCGCTAGGCGTGGGCACAGATACGCAGTATTTT; size: few; J: TRBJ2-3; D: -; V: TRBV7-2
CDR3: CASSYSLTGAQTDTQYF; DNA: TGTGCCAGCAGTTACTCGCTTACGGGGGCGCAGACAGATACGCAGTATTTT; size: few; J: TRBJ2-3; D: -; V: TRBV6-5
CDR3: CASRLGAKDTQYF; DNA: TGTGCCTCGAGGCTGGGAGCCAAAGACACGCAGTACTTT; size: -; J: TRBJ2-4; D: -; V: TRBV12-3/TRBV12-4
CDR3: CASSGLAGDVGQDIQYF; DNA: TGTGCCAGCAGTGGACTAGCGGGGGACGTGGGCCAAGACATCCAGTACTTC; size: -; J: TRBJ2-5; D: TRBD2; V: TRBV6-1
CDR3: CASHGGGTGKQYF; DNA: TGTGCCAGCCACGGGGGCGGTACAGGGAAGCAGTATTTT; size: -; J: TRBJ2-3; D: -; V: TRBV6-1
CDR3: CASEQGAVYSGSRYNEQFF; DNA: TGCGCCAGCGAACAGGGGGCGGTGTATAGCGGGTCACGCTACAATGAGCAGTTCTTC; size: -; J: TRBJ2-1; D: TRBD1; V: TRBV10-2
CDR3: CASSESGGYGYTF; DNA: TGCGCCAGCAGTGAGTCGGGGGGCTATGGCTACACCTTC; size: -; J: TRBJ1-2; D: -; V: TRBV10-1
CDR3: CARSSVAQFF; DNA: TGTGCCAGGAGTTCGGTTGCGCAGTTCTTC; size: once; J: TRBJ2-1; D: -; V: TRBV27
CDR3: CATGQRAKNIQYF; DNA: TGTGCCACGGGGCAGAGAGCCAAAAACATTCAGTACTTC; size: -; J: TRBJ2-4; D: -; V: TRBV10-3
CDR3: CGGTELGSKNIQYF; DNA: TGTGGCGGCACGGAGCTGGGATCCAAAAACATTCAGTACTTC; size: -; J: TRBJ2-4; D: -; V: TRBV6-8
CDR3: CSAMGLAGTAQYF; DNA: TGCAGTGCCATGGGACTAGCGGGGACGGCTCAGTACTTC; size: few; J: TRBJ2-4; D: TRBD2; V: TRBV20-1
CDR3: CASSVAGRDTGELFF; DNA: TGTGCCAGCAGCGTAGCGGGCAGGGACACCGGGGAGCTGTTTTTT; size: -; J: TRBJ2-2; D: -; V: TRBV9
CDR3: CASSYAGEQYF; DNA: TGTGCCAGCAGTTACGCAGGGGAGCAGTACTTC; size: few; J: TRBJ2-5; D: -; V: TRBV6-2/TRBV6-3
CDR3: CASRGGGGRTTDTQYF; DNA: TGTGCCAGCAGGGGGGGCGGGGGGAGAACCACAGATACCCAGTATTTC; size: once; J: TRBJ2-3; D: TRBD2; V: TRBV6-1
CDR3: CASSSYLAGPQFF; DNA: TGTGCCAGCAGCTCCTATCTAGCGGGACCGCAGTTCTTC; size: -; J: TRBJ2-1; D: TRBD2; V: TRBV6-1
CDR3: CASSYGLEDTQYF; DNA: TGTGCCAGCAGTTACGGCCTCGAAGATACCCAGTATTTC; size: -; J: TRBJ2-3; D: -; V: TRBV6-5